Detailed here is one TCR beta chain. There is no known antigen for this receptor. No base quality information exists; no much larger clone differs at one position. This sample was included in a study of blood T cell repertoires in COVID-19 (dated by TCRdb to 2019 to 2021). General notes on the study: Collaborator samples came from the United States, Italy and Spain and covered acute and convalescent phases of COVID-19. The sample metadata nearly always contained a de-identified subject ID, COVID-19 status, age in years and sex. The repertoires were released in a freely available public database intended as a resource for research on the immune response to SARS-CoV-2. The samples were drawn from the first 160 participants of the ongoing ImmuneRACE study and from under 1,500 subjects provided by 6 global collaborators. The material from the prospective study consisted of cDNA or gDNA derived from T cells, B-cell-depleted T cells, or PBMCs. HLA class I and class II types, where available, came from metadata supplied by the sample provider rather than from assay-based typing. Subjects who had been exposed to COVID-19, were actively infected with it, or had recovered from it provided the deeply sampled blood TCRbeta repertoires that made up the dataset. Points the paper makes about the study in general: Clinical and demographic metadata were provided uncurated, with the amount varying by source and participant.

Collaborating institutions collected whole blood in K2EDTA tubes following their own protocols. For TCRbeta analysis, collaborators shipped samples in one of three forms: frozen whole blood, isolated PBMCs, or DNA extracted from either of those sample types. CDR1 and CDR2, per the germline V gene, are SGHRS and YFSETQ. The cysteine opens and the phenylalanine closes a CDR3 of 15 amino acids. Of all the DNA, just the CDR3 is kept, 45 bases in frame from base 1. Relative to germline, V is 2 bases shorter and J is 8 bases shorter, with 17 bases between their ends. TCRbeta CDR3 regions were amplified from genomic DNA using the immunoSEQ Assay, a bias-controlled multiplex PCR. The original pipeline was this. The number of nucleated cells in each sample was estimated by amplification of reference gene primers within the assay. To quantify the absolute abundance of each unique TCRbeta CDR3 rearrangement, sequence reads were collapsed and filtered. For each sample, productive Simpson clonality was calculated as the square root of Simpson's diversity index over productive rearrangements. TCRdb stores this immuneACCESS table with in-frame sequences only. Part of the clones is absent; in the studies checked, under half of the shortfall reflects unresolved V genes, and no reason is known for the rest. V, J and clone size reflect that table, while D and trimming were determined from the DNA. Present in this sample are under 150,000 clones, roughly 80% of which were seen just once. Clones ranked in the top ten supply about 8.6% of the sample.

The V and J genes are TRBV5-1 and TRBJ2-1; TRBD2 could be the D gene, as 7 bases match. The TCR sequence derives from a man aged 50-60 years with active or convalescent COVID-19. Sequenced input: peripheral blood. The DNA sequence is TGCGCCAGCAGCTTAGGGGGAGGGACTTGGGATGAGCAGTTCTTC. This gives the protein CASSLGGGTWDEQFF.